Here is one TCR beta chain with its context. Its antigen is as yet unknown. This record comes from a study of shared clonotypes between healthy human individuals. Overall study results and limits: The study generally estimated greater richness for naive than memory subsets.

Trimming stripped 5 bases from V and 2 bases from J, with 12 bases between. The length of the CDR3 is 14 residues. CDR1 and CDR2 (germline): SGHAT, FQNNGV. Assay used: immunoSEQ multiplex PCR; TCRdb lists only in-frame clones, some missing. The data contain 2 million or so clones, roughly 95% of them singletons. CD45RO-negative, CCR7-positively selected cells formed the naive CD8 fraction, excluding terminally differentiated effector memory CD45RA+ cells. What was sequenced was naive CD8+ T cells sorted from blood. This TCR was sampled from a man in his late teens or twenties in good health. The chain carries TRBV11-2 and TRBJ1-1; the D gene is possibly TRBD1 (6 bases). As DNA, the CDR3 is TGTGCCAGCAGCACCACAGGGTCCAACACTGAAGCTTTCTTT. Amino acid sequence: CASSTTGSNTEAFF.